This TCR beta chain came from a study of CD8 T cells in Susac syndrome. Germline assignment: CDR1 MNHEY and CDR2 SVGEGT. This CDR3 spans 15 amino acids. V was clipped by 8 bases and J by 4 bases; unmatched bases: 10. A quantity of roughly 0.5 to 1 ug RNA underwent reverse transcription using random hexamers. TCRdb re-called the immunoSEQ multiplex PCR reads with MiXCR, one entry per CDR3 protein. The sample has around 300,000 distinct CDR3 sequences; approximately 85% are singletons. This sequence was found in a human donor with multiple sclerosis. This rearrangement joins TRBV6-2 or TRBV6-3 to TRBJ2-3; 9 bases are a match to TRBD2. The sample was CD8+ T cells from PBMCs. The CDR3 protein is CASDPGREGPDTQYF. In DNA form, the CDR3 reads TGTGCCAGCGACCCTGGGCGGGAGGGCCCAGATACGCAGTATTTT.